Following are 23 T cell receptor beta chains from one sample sequenced in a study of PD-L1 blockade in urothelial cancer. Measured with immunoSEQ multiplex PCR; TCRdb has only the in-frame clones, and not every one. The sample includes 120,000 or so clones, more than 70% seen only once; the top ten take 2.4%. Time point denoted: peripheral blood 6 weeks after treatment start. The sample consisted of PBMCs, taken around atezolizumab (anti-PD-L1) treatment. The receptors were sampled from a man aged 45-65 years with urothelial cancer.

V and J are TRBV7-9 and TRBJ1-2; D may be TRBD1 (6 bases). This CDR3 spans 15 amino acids. V lost 7 bases and J lost 2, with 17 bases in between. The germline V gene encodes CDR1 SEHNR and CDR2 FQNEAQ (reference sequence). CDR3: CASTSWGGANYGYTF. The CDR3 DNA sequence: TGTGCCAGCACCTCATGGGGGGGGGCGAACTATGGCTACACCTTC.

This clone was seen a single time. The chain uses TRBV19 and TRBJ2-5; no reliable D call. This CDR3 region has 11 residues. V dropped 3 bases and J dropped 6 bases, with 5 bases sitting between them. Germline V gene sequence: CDR1 LNHDA, CDR2 SQIVND (reference sequence). The CDR3 nucleotides read TGTGCCAGTAGTATTAGTAAGACCCAGTACTTC. Translating gives CASSISKTQYF.

This clone has only a few counts. This chain links TRBV6-5 with TRBJ1-1; weak D call: TRBD1 (6 bases). Trimming left V 6 bases short and J 4 bases short, with 12 bases between. Germline V gives CDR1 MNHEY, CDR2 SVGAGI. The CDR3 is 13 amino acids. The CDR3 bases are TGTGCCAGCAGACGACAGGTTCGCACTGAAGCTTTCTTT. Residues: CASRRQVRTEAFF.

The chain combines TRBV11-2 with TRBJ2-2, with TRBD1 matching over 7 bases. Germline-derived CDR1 and CDR2 are SGHAT and FQNNGV. The CDR3 has 16 residues. V shed 6 bases and J 6 bases; nucleotides not matched to a gene: 13. This CDR3 reads CASRRPGQTGAGELFF. The CDR3, as DNA: TGTGCCAGCAGACGGCCGGGACAGACTGGTGCCGGGGAGCTGTTTTTT.

The rearrangement uses TRBV6-1 and TRBJ2-3; D is ambiguous. The CDR3 has 14 residues. V lost 4 bases, J lost 2 bases, and 10 bases lay in between. Germline CDR1 is MNHNS and CDR2 is SASEGT. The CDR3 region has the DNA TGTGCCAGCAGTGGATTGGGCGTCACAGATACGCAGTATTTT. Its translation is CASSGLGVTDTQYF.

V and J are TRBV2 and TRBJ2-7; D perhaps matches TRBD1 (5 bases). Germline assignment: CDR1 SNHLY and CDR2 FYNNEI. This CDR3 region has 15 residues. The ends were cut back, 3 bases at V and 5 bases at J, with 17 bases in the middle. DNA of the CDR3: TGTGCCAGCAGTGACCGACGGACAAGCCGCGACGAGCAGTACTTC. Translated: CASSDRRTSRDEQYF.

The V gene is TRBV6-6, the J gene TRBJ1-2, with 7 bases that match TRBD1. CDR3 size: 14 residues. With V trimmed by 7 bases and J by 4 bases, 9 bases remained unmatched. Per germline, CDR1 MNHNY and CDR2 SVGAGI (reference sequence). CDR3 region: CASTEDRVSYGYTF. The CDR3, as DNA: TGTGCCAGCACCGAAGACAGGGTGAGCTATGGCTACACCTTC.

This chain joins TRBV28 and TRBJ2-7; TRBD1 aligns across 9 bases. In germline, CDR1 is MDHEN, CDR2 SYDVKM. The CDR3 has 15 amino acids. J gave up 5 bases and V 7 bases, and 12 bases lay outside the gene matches. In DNA form, the CDR3 reads TGTGCCAGCATTAATAAAGACAGGGGGGTCAACGAGCAGTACTTC. Amino acid sequence: CASINKDRGVNEQYF. Together with reference TRBV28 and TRBJ2-7, the CDR3 gives the full variable domain: DVKVTQSSRYLVKRTGEKVFLECVQDMDHENMFWYRQDPGLGLRLIYFSYDVKMKEKGDIPEGYSVSREKKERFSLILESASTNQTSMYLCASINKDRGVNEQYFGPGTRLTVT.

The rearrangement links TRBV30 to TRBJ1-2; a weak D match, TRBD1 (6 bases). CDR3 size: 12 residues. Trimming took off 1 base at V and 5 bases at J, with 8 bases between the two ends. In germline, CDR1 is GTSNPN, CDR2 SVGIG (reference sequence). CDR3: CAWSADSYGYTF. CDR3 nucleotides: TGTGCCTGGAGTGCGGACAGTTATGGCTACACCTTC.

The chain has TRBV7-3 and TRBJ2-1, with TRBD2 matching over 15 bases. Losses at the gene ends were 5 bases for V and 7 bases for J; bases not matched to a gene: 3. CDR3 length: 15 residues. Looked up from germline, CDR1 is SGHTA and CDR2 is FQGTGA. As DNA, the CDR3 is TGTGCCAGCAGCCGGGGACTAGCGGGAGGTAATGAGCAGTTCTTC. Amino acids: CASSRGLAGGNEQFF.

The V call is TRBV5-1, the J call TRBJ2-2; D is unresolved. Deletions cut 0 bases from V and 2 bases from J, with 8 bases between. This CDR3 has 15 residues. Germline CDR1 SGHRS, CDR2 YFSETQ. This CDR3 is CASSLGSLNTGELFF. The DNA for the CDR3 is TGCGCCAGCAGCTTGGGCAGTTTAAACACCGGGGAGCTGTTTTTT.

DNA for the CDR3: TGTGCCAGCAGCTTAGATCCAGGGGGATGGAATGAGCAGTTCTTC. Its translation is CASSLDPGGWNEQFF. V and J are TRBV7-2 and TRBJ2-1; 7 bases match TRBD1. Germline V CDR1 and CDR2: SGHTA, FQGNSA. The junction had 7 bases not matched to a gene; V was cut back by 1 base and J by 7 bases. This CDR3 region has 15 residues.

This clone was counted a few times. The chain combines TRBV7-3 with TRBJ1-6; D is uncertain. The V end was cut by 4 bases, the J end by 7 bases, with 11 bases between. This CDR3 is built from 14 residues. Germline V gene data show CDR1 as SGHTA and CDR2 as FQGTGA. The CDR3 is CASSSSGSNSPLHF. The CDR3 DNA reads as TGTGCCAGCAGCTCTTCGGGGTCCAATTCACCCCTCCACTTT.

The chain recombines TRBV7-3 with TRBJ2-3; 11 bases are a match to TRBD1. The germline V gene encodes CDR1 SGHTA and CDR2 FQGTGA. The CDR3 extends over 15 amino acids. V was pared by 4 bases and J by 3 bases, with 3 bases of the junction left unmatched. This CDR3 reads CASSWTGGKTDTQYF. The DNA of the CDR3 is TGTGCCAGCAGCTGGACAGGGGGCAAGACAGATACGCAGTATTTT.

The count of this clone is one. The J gene is TRBJ2-7, the V gene TRBV11-3, with D possibly matching TRBD1 (6 bases). Germline-derived CDR1 and CDR2 are SGHNT and YENEEA. The V end lost 4 bases, the J end lost 6 bases, and 13 bases lay between the germline ends. This CDR3 region has 13 residues. CDR3 sequence: CASSSDSLGEQYF. The CDR3 nucleotides are TGTGCCAGCAGCTCGGACAGCTTGGGCGAGCAGTACTTC.

The rearrangement uses TRBV6-5 and TRBJ2-5, with 7 bases aligning to TRBD2. Germline V lookup: CDR1 MNHEY, CDR2 SVGAGI. V trimming: 5 bases; J trimming: 2 bases; junction bases outside the gene matches: 8. CDR3 size: 15 residues. The CDR3 sequence: CASSRGGGGQETQYF. In DNA, the CDR3 is TGTGCCAGCAGTCGGGGCGGGGGTGGTCAAGAGACCCAGTACTTC.

This clone was seen a handful of times. This same CDR3 is encoded by further DNA sequences in the sample. The genes are TRBV18 and TRBJ2-3; perhaps TRBD2 as D (6 bases). Germline V gene sequence: CDR1 KGHSH, CDR2 LQKENI. Trimming shortened V by 2 bases and J by 0 bases, and 9 bases separated the two germline ends. This CDR3 is built from 15 residues. The CDR3 bases are TGTGCCAGCTCACCAGTGGGGGGAAGCACAGATACGCAGTATTTT. Residues: CASSPVGGSTDTQYF.

This sequence joins TRBV5-5 and TRBJ2-1; tentative D call: TRBD2 (5 bases). V lost 1 base to trimming and J lost 0 bases, with 11 bases between them. Looked up from germline, CDR1 is SGHKS and CDR2 is YYEKEE (reference sequence). The CDR3 has 16 amino acids. In nucleotides, the CDR3 is TGTGCCAGCAGCTTGTTCACGGGGAGCTCCTACAATGAGCAGTTCTTC. Its protein is CASSLFTGSSYNEQFF.

The rearrangement joins TRBV7-2 to TRBJ2-1, with TRBD2 matching over 8 bases. Germline CDR1 SGHTA, CDR2 FQGNSA. Trimming at V came to 5 bases and at J to 4 bases, leaving 16 bases not matched to a gene. This CDR3 comprises 18 residues. The DNA for the CDR3 is TGTGCCAGCAGCCGAGTATCGGGGAGCGGGAGCCGGTACAATGAGCAGTTCTTC. This codes for CASSRVSGSGSRYNEQFF.

The rearrangement links TRBV4-2 to TRBJ2-7; TRBD2 matches at 9 bases. This CDR3 region has 15 residues. Germline loops: CDR1 LGHNA, CDR2 YNFKEQ. Unmatched junction bases numbered 8, after V lost 0 bases and J lost 8 bases. Here the CDR3 DNA reads TGTGCCAGCAGCCAAGAAGCGCGGGAGGGCTTGAAGCAGTACTTC. Protein product: CASSQEAREGLKQYF.

This chain links TRBV6-5 with TRBJ1-1, with D possibly matching TRBD1 (6 bases). Trimming removed 0 bases from V and 5 bases from J, with 10 bases in between. The CDR3 is 14 amino acids. Germline-derived CDR1 and CDR2 are MNHEY and SVGAGI. Here the CDR3 reads CASSYSGGGTEAFF. CDR3 DNA sequence: TGTGCCAGCAGTTACTCAGGGGGAGGGACTGAAGCTTTCTTT.

V is TRBV28 and J is TRBJ1-2, with a tentative D call TRBD1 (5 bases). The germline V gene has CDR1 MDHEN and CDR2 SYDVKM. CDR3 length equals 12 residues. The V end was cut by 7 bases, the J end by 7 bases, with 13 bases between. CDR3 loop: CASTKGSVGYTF. DNA of the CDR3: TGTGCCAGCACTAAGGGGTCGGTTGGCTACACCTTC.

This rearrangement joins TRBV2 to TRBJ2-2, with TRBD1 identical over 8 bases. Trimming cost V 6 bases and J 8 bases; bases outside gene matches: 11. CDR3 length equals 15 residues. Germline-derived CDR1 and CDR2 are SNHLY and FYNNEI. The CDR3 spells CASRLGQGATGELFF. CDR3 coding DNA: TGTGCCAGCAGATTAGGGCAGGGGGCAACTGGGGAGCTGTTTTTT.